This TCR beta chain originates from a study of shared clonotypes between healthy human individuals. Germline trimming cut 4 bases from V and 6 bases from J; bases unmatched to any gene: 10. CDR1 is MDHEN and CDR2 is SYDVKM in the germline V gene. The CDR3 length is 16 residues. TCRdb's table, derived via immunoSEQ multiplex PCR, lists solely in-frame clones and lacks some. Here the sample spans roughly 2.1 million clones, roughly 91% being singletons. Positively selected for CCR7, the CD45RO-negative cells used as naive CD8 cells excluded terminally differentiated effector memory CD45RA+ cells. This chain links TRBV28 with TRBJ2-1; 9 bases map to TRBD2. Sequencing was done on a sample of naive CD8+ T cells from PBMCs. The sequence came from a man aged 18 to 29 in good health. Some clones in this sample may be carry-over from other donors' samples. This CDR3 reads CASSSARGLAVNEQFF. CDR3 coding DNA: TGTGCCAGCAGTTCCGCCAGGGGACTAGCTGTCAATGAGCAGTTCTTC.